This T cell receptor (beta chain) was captured in a study of identical twins. The germline V gene has CDR1 MNHNS and CDR2 SASEGT. The J segment lost 5 bases and the V segment lost 6 bases, leaving 9 bases of the junction unmatched. This CDR3 has 17 residues. Via MiXCR, TCRdb re-called the 5' RACE reads, giving one row per CDR3 protein. The table records 400,000 to 500,000 distinct CDR3 sequences, about 18% of them present only once. This receptor was identified in a man aged 45-65 years in good health. J is TRBJ2-3 and V is TRBV6-1; 15 positions match TRBD2. Material: naive T cells sorted from blood. The CDR3 DNA is TGTGCCAGCAGGAGGACTAGCGGGGGGGTGGGAGGAGATACGCAGTATTTT. It specifies CASRRTSGGVGGDTQYF.